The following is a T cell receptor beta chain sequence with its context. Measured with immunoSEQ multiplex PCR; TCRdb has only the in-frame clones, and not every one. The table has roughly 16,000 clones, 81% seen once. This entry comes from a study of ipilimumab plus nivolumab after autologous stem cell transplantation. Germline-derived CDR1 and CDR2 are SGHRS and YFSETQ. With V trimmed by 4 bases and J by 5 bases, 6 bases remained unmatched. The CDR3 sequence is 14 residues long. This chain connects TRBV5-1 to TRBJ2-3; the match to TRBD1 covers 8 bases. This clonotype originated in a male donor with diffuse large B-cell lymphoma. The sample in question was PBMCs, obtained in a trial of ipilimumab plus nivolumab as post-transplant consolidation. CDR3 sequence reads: CASSAQGAVDTQYF. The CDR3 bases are TGCGCCAGCAGCGCCCAGGGGGCCGTAGATACGCAGTATTTT.